These T cell receptor beta chains were read from a single sample in a study of blood T cell repertoires in COVID-19. TCRdb's copy holds only in-frame clones and misses some; the assay was immunoSEQ multiplex PCR. The data hold tens of thousands of clones, with 82% observed a single time. Sequencing was performed on peripheral blood. These receptors all stem from a woman aged 60 to 75 with acute or convalescent COVID-19. Both conserved end residues are part of each CDR3. The order of the fields is D gene, J gene, CDR3 length, clone size, V gene, CDR3 protein, CDR3 DNA. D genes are given only for firm matches. Expanded clones get a size class; other rows say once, few or many, or leave the size out.

TRBD1	TRBJ2-2	15	few	TRBV7-6	CASSRGQGGPGELFF	TGTGCCAGCAGCAGGGGACAGGGCGGTCCCGGGGAGCTGTTTTTT
-	TRBJ1-2	14	-	TRBV6-5	CASSPDRANYGYTF	TGTGCCAGCAGCCCGGACAGAGCTAACTATGGCTACACCTTC
-	TRBJ2-2	16	-	TRBV4-1	CASSLAGQSNTGELFF	TGCGCCAGCAGCCTCGCGGGACAGTCGAACACCGGGGAGCTGTTTTTT
-	TRBJ1-5	14	few	TRBV28	CASSPPRDGQPQHF	TGTGCCAGCAGTCCCCCCCGGGATGGCCAGCCCCAGCATTTT
-	TRBJ2-6	14	-	TRBV12-5	CASGEGSGANVLTF	TGTGCTAGTGGAGAGGGCTCTGGGGCCAACGTCCTGACTTTC
-	TRBJ1-1	13	few	TRBV7-9	CASMQGMNTEAFF	TGTGCCAGCATGCAGGGCATGAACACTGAAGCTTTCTTT
-	TRBJ1-2	14	-	TRBV30	CAWSVPLTEYGYTF	TGTGCCTGGAGTGTACCCTTAACAGAATATGGCTACACCTTC
-	TRBJ1-2	12	once	TRBV25-1	CASSDRASRYTF	TGTGCCAGCAGTGACAGGGCGTCCCGCTACACCTTC
TRBD1	TRBJ1-1	14	-	TRBV10-3	CAISEGTENTEAFF	TGTGCCATCAGTGAAGGGACAGAGAACACTGAAGCTTTCTTT
-	TRBJ1-6	15	-	TRBV6-5	CASTLSSSYNSPLHF	TGTGCCAGCACCCTATCAAGCTCCTATAATTCACCCCTCCACTTT
TRBD1	TRBJ1-2	15	-	TRBV27	CASKGQGTYNYGYTF	TGTGCCAGCAAAGGACAGGGTACCTATAACTATGGCTACACCTTC
-	TRBJ2-3	13	-	TRBV13	CASRVTRSDTQYF	TGTGCCAGCAGGGTCACGAGGAGCGATACGCAGTATTTT
-	TRBJ2-3	14	-	TRBV3-1/TRBV3-2	CASSQITGLDTQYF	TGTGCCAGCAGCCAAATAACAGGGTTAGATACGCAGTATTTT
-	TRBJ1-2	13	once	TRBV29-1	CSVVQGEVVGYTF	TGCAGCGTTGTACAGGGTGAGGTTGTAGGCTACACCTTC
-	TRBJ2-6	13	-	TRBV29-1	CSVDQSGANVLTF	TGCAGCGTTGATCAGTCTGGGGCCAACGTCCTGACTTTC
TRBD1	TRBJ2-6	17	-	TRBV7-2	CASSPRGQGNGANVLTF	TGTGCCAGCAGCCCAAGGGGACAGGGCAATGGGGCCAACGTCCTGACTTTC